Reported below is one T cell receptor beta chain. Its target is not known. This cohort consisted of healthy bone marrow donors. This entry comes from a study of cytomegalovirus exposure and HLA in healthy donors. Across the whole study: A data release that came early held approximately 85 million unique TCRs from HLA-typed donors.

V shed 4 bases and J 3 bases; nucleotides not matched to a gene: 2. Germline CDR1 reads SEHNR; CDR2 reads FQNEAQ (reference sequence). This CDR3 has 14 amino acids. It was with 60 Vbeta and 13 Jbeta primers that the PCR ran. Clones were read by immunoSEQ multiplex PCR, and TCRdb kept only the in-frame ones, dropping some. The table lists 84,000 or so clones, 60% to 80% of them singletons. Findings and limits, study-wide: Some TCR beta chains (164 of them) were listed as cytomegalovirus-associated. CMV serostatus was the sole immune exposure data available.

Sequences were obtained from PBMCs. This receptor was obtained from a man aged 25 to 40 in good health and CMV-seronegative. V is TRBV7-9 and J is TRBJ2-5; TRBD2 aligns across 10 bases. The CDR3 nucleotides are TGTGCCAGCAGCTCCGGACTAGCGGAAGAGACCCAGTACTTC. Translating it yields CASSSGLAEETQYF.